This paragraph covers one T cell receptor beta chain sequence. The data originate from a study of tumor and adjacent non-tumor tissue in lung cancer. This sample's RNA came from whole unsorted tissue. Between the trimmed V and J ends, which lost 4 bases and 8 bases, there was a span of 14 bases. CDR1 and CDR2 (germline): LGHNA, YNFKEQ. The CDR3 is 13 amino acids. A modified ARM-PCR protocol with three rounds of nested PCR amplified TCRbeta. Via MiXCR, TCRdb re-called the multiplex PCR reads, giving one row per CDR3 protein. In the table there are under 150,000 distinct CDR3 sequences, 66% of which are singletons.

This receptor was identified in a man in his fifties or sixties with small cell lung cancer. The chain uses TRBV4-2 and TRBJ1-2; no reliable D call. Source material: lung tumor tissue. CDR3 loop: CASSPRVGWGYTF. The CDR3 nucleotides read TGTGCCAGCAGCCCCAGAGTAGGCTGGGGCTACACCTTC.